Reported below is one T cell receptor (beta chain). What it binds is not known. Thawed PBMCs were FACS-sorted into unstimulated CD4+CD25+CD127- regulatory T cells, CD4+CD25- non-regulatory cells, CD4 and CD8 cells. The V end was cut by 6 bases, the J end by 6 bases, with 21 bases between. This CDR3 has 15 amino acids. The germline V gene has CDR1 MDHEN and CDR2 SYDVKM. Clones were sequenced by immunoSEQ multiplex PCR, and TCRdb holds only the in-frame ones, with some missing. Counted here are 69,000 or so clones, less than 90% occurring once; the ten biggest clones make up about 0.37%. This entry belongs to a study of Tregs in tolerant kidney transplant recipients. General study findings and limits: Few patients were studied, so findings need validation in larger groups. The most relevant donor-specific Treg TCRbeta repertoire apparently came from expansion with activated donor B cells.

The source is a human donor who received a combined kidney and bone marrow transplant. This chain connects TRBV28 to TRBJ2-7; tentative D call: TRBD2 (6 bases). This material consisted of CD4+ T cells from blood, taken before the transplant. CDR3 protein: CASSTSHVGGSEQYF. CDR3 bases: TGTGCCAGCAGCACTTCCCACGTGGGGGGATCCGAGCAGTACTTC. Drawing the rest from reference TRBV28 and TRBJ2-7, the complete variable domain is DVKVTQSSRYLVKRTGEKVFLECVQDMDHENMFWYRQDPGLGLRLIYFSYDVKMKEKGDIPEGYSVSREKKERFSLILESASTNQTSMYLCASSTSHVGGSEQYFGPGTRLTVT.